This T cell receptor beta chain stems from a study of shared clonotypes between healthy human individuals. Points from the study as a whole: The study sampled only blood, and tissue repertoires likely differ.

CDR3 length equals 13 residues. Deletions cut 6 bases from V and 0 bases from J, with 9 bases between. CDR1 is MGHRA, CDR2 YSYEKL, per germline. Replicate sorted-subset PCRs were loaded with around 0.2 ug DNA, 30,000 or so T cell genomes. Repertoires were generated with immunoSEQ multiplex PCR, while TCRdb's copy carries only in-frame clones and drops some. Among hundreds of thousands of clones listed, nearly 95% were seen once. In the naive CD8 group, cells lacked CD45RO and were positively selected for CCR7, so terminally differentiated effector memory CD45RA+ cells were left out. This clone was counted once. The antigen is unknown.

J is TRBJ2-7 and V is TRBV4-1; D not certain. The receptor comes from a man aged 25-45 years in good health. Specimen: naive CD8+ T cells sorted from blood. In DNA form, the CDR3 reads TGCGCCAGCAGTCACAGATACTCCTACGAGCAGTACTTC. Its protein product is CASSHRYSYEQYF.